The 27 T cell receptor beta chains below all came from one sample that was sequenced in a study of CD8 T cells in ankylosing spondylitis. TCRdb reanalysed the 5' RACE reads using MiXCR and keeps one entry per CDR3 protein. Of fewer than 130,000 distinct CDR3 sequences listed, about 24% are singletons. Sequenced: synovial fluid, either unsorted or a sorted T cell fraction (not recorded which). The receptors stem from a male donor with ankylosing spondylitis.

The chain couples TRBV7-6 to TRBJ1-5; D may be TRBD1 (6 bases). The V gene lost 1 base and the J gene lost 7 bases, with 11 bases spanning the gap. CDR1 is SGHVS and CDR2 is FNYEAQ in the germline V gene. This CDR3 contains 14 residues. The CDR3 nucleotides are TGTGCCAGCAGCTTAGACGGGGGGCTCCAGCCCCAGCATTTT. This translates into CASSLDGGLQPQHF.

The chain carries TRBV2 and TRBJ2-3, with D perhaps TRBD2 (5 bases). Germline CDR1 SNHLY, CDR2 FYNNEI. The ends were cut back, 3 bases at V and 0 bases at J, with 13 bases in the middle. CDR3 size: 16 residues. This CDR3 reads CASSEWSGSSTDTQYF. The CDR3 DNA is TGTGCCAGCAGTGAGTGGAGCGGTTCTAGCACAGATACGCAGTATTTT. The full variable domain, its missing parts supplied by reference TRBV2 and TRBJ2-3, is EPEVTQTPSHQVTQMGQEVILRCVPISNHLYFYWYRQILGQKVEFLVSFYNNEISEKSEIFDDQFSVERPDGSNFTLKIRSTKLEDSAMYFCASSEWSGSSTDTQYFGPGTRLTVL.

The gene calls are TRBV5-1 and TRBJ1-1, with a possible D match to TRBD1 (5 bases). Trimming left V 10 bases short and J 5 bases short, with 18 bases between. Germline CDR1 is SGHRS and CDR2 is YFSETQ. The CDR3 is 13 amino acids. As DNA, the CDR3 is TGCGCCGGCTCACCAGGGCCGGGGACTGAAGCTTTCTTT. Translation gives CAGSPGPGTEAFF.

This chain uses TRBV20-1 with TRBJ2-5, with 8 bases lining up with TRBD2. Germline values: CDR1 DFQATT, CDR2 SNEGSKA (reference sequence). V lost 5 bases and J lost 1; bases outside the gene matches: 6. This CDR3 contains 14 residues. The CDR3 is CSADNSGIQETQYF. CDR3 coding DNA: TGCAGTGCTGACAATAGCGGGATCCAAGAGACCCAGTACTTC.

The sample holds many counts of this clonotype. DNA for the CDR3: TGTGCCAGCGCCCCCGGGGGAAGCACTGAAGCTTTCTTT. The encoded protein is CASAPGGSTEAFF. The chain uses TRBV12-3 or TRBV12-4 and TRBJ1-1; the D gene is possibly TRBD1 (5 bases). V was cut by 8 bases and J by 4 bases, with 14 bases left in between. This CDR3 has 13 residues.

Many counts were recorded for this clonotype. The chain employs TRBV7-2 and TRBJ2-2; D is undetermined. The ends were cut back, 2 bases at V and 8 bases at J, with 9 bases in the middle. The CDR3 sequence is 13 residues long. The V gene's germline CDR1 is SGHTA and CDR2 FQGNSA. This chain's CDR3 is CASSLIMLGELFF. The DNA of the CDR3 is TGTGCCAGCAGCTTAATAATGCTGGGGGAGCTGTTTTTT.

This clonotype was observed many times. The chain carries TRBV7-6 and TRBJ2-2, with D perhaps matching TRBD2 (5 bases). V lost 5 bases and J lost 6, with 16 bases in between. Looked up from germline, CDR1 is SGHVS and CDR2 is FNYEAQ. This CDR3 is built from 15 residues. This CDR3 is CASSLRGNDAGELFF. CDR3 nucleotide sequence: TGTGCCAGCAGCCTACGAGGGAATGACGCCGGGGAGCTGTTTTTT.

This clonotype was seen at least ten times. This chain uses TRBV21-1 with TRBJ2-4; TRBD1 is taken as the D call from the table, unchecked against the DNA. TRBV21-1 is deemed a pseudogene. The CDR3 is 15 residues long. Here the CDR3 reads CASSKAKDRKNIQYF. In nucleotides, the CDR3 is TGTGCCAGCAGCAAAGCGAAGGACAGGAAAAACATTCAGTACTTC.

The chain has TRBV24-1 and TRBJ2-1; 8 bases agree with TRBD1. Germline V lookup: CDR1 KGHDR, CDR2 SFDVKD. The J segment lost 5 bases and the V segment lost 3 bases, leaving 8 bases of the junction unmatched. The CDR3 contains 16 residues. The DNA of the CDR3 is TGTGCCACCAGTGATCCCAGACAGGGGTACGACAATGAGCAGTTCTTC. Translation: CATSDPRQGYDNEQFF.

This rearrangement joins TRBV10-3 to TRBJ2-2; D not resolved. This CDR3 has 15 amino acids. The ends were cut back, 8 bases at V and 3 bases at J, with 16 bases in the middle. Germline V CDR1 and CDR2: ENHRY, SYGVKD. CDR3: CAILDSGSYTGELFF. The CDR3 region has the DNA TGTGCCATCCTTGATTCGGGTAGTTACACCGGGGAGCTGTTTTTT.

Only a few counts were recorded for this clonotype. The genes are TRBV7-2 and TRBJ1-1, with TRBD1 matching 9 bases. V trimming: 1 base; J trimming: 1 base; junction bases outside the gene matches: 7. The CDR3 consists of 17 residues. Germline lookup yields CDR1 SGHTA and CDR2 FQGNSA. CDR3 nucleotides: TGTGCCAGCAGCTTAGTTCGGACAGGGGACTCGAACACTGAAGCTTTCTTT. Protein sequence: CASSLVRTGDSNTEAFF.

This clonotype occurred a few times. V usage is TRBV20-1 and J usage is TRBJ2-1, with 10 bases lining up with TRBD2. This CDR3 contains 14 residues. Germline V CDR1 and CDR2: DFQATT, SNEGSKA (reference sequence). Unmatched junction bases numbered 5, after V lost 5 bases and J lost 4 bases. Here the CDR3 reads CSAPTSGPYNEQFF. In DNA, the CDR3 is TGCAGTGCTCCGACTAGCGGGCCGTACAATGAGCAGTTCTTC.

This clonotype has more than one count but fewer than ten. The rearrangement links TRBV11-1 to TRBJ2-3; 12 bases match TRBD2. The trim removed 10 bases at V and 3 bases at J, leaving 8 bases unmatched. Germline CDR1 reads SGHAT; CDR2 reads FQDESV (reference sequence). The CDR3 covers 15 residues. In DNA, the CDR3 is TGTGCCACCAACCCAGGGACTAGCGGGACAGATACGCAGTATTTT. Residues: CATNPGTSGTDTQYF.

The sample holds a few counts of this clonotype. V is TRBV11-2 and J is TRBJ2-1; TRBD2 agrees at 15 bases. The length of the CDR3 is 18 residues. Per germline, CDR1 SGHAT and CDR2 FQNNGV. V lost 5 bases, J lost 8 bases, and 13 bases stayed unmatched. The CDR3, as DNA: TGTGCCAGCAGCCCGCACCCACCTGGACTAGCGGGAGGGGATGAGCAGTTCTTC. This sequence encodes CASSPHPPGLAGGDEQFF. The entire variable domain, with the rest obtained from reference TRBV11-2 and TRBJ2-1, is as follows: EAGVAQSPRYKIIEKRQSVAFWCNPISGHATLYWYQQILGQGPKLLIQFQNNGVVDDSQLPKDRFSAERLKGVDSTLKIQPAKLEDSAVYLCASSPHPPGLAGGDEQFFGPGTRLTVL.

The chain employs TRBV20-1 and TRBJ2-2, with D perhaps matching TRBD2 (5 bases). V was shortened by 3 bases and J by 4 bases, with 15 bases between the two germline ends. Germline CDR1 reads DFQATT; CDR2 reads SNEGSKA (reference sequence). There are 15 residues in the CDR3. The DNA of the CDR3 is TGCAGTGCTAGCTCTCGCCTAGCACCCACCGGGGAGCTGTTTTTT. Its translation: CSASSRLAPTGELFF.

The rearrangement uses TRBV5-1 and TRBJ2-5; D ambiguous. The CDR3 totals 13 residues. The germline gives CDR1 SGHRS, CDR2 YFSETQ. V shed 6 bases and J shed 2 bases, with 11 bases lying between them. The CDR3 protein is CASTVGRQETQYF. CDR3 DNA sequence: TGCGCCAGCACAGTCGGCCGTCAAGAGACCCAGTACTTC.

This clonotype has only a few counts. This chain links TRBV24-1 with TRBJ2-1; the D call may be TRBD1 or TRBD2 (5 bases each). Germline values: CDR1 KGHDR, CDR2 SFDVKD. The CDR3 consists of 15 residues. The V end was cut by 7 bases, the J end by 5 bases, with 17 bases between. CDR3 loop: CATSKLGDSDNEQFF. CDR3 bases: TGTGCCACCAGCAAACTAGGGGATTCCGACAATGAGCAGTTCTTC.

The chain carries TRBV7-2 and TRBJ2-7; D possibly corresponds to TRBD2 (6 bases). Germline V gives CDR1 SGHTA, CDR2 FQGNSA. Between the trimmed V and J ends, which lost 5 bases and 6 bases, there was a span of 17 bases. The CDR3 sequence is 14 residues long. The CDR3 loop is CASSPGGLLFEQYF. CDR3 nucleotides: TGTGCCAGCAGCCCTGGGGGACTGTTGTTCGAGCAGTACTTC.

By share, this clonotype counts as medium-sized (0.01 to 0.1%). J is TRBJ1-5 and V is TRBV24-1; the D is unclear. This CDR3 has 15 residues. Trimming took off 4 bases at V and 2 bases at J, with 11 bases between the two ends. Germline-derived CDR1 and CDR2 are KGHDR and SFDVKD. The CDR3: CATSDHSGGNQPQHF. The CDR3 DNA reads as TGTGCCACCAGTGACCACAGCGGCGGCAATCAGCCCCAGCATTTT.

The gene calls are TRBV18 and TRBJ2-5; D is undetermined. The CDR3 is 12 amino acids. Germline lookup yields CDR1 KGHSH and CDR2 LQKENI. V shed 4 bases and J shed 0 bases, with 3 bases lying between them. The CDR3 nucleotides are TGTGCCAGCTCACGAGACCAAGAGACCCAGTACTTC. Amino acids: CASSRDQETQYF.

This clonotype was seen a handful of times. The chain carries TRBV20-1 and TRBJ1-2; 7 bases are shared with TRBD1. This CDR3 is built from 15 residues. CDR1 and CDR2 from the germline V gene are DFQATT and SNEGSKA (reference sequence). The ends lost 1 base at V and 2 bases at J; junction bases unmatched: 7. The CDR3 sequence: CSARATGTRNYGYTF. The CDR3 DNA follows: TGCAGTGCTAGAGCGACAGGGACCAGGAACTATGGCTACACCTTC.

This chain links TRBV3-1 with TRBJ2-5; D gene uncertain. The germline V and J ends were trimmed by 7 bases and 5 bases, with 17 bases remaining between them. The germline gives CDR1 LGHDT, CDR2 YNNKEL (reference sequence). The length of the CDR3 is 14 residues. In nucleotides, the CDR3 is TGTGCCAGCATGTCGGGCCCTCATGGGGAGACCCAGTACTTC. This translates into CASMSGPHGETQYF.

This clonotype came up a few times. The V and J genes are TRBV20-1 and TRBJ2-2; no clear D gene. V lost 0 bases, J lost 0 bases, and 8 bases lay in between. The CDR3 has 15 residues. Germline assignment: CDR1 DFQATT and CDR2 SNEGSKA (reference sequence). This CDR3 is CSARDPFANTGELFF. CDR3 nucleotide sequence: TGCAGTGCTAGAGATCCGTTCGCGAACACCGGGGAGCTGTTTTTT.

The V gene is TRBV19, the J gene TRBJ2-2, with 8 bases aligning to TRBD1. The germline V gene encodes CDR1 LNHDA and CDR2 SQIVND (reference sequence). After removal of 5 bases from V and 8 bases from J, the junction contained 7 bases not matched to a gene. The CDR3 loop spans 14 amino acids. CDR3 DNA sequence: TGTGCCAGTAGTGCCAGGGGGCATCTAGGGGAGCTGTTTTTT. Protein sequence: CASSARGHLGELFF. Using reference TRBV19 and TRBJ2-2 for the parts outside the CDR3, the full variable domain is DGGITQSPKYLFRKEGQNVTLSCEQNLNHDAMYWYRQDPGQGLRLIYYSQIVNDFQKGDIAEGYSVSREKKESFPLTVTSAQKNPTAFYLCASSARGHLGELFFGEGSRLTVL.

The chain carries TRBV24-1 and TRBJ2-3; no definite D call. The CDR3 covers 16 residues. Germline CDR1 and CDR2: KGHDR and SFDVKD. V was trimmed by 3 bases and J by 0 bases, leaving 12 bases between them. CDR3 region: CATSDTDTRSTDTQYF. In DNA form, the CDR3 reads TGTGCCACCAGTGATACCGACACCCGTAGCACAGATACGCAGTATTTT.

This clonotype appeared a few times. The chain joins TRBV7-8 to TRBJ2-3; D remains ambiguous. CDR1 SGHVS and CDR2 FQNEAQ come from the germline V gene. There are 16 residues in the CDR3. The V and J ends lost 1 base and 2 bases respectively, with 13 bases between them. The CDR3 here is CASSLGDLPNTDTQYF. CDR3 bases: TGTGCCAGCAGCTTAGGTGATCTCCCTAACACAGATACGCAGTATTTT.

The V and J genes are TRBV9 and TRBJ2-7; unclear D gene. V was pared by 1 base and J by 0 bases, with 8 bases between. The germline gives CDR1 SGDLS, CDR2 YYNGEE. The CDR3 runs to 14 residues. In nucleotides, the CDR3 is TGTGCCAGCAGCGTACTCCCGGACTCCTACGAGCAGTACTTC. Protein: CASSVLPDSYEQYF. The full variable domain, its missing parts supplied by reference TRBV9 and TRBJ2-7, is DSGVTQTPKHLITATGQRVTLRCSPRSGDLSVYWYQQSLDQGLQFLIQYYNGEERAKGNILERFSAQQFPDLHSELNLSSLELGDSALYFCASSVLPDSYEQYFGPGTRLTVT.